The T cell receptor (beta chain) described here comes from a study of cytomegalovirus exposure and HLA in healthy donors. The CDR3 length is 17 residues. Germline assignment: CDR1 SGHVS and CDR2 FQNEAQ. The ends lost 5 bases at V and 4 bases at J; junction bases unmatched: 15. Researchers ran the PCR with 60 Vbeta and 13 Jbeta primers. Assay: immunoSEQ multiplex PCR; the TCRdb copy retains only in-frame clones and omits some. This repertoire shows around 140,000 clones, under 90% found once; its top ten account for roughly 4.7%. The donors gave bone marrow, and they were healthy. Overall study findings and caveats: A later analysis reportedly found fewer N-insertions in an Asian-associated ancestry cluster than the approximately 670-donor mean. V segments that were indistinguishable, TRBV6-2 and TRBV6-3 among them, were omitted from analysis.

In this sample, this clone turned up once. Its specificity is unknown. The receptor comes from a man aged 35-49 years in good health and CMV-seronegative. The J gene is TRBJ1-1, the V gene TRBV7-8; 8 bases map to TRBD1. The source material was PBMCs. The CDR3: CASSPGQGAMWSTEAFF. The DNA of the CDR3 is TGTGCCAGCAGCCCCGGACAGGGAGCTATGTGGTCCACTGAAGCTTTCTTT.